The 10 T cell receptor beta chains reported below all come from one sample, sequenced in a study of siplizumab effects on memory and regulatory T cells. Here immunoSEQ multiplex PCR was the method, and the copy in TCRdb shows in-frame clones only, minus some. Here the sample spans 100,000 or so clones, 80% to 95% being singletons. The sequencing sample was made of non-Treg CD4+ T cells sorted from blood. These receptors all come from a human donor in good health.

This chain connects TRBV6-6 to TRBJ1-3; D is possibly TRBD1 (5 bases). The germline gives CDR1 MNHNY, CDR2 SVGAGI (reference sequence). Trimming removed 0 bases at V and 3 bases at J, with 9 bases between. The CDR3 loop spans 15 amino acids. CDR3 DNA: TGTGCCAGCAGTTACTCTAGGGGTAGTGGAAACACCATATATTTT. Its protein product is CASSYSRGSGNTIYF.

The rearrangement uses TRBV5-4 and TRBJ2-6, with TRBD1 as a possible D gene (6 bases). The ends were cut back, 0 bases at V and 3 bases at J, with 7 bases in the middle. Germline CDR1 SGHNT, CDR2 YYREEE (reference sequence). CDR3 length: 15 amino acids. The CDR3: CASSLEGDGANVLTF. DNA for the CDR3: TGTGCCAGCAGCTTGGAGGGGGATGGGGCCAACGTCCTGACTTTC.

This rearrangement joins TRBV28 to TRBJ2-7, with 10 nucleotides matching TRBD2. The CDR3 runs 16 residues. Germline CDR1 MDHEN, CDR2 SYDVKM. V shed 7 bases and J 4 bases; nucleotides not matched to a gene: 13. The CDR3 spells CASTPWLAGVSYEQYF. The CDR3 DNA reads TGTGCCAGCACCCCCTGGCTAGCGGGAGTATCGTACGAGCAGTACTTC.

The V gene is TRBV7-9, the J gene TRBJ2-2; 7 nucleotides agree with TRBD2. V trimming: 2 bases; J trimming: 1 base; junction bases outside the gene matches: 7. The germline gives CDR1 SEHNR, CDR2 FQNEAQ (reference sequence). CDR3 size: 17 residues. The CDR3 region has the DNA TGTGCCAGCAGCTTATACCAGGAGCGGGAGAACACCGGGGAGCTGTTTTTT. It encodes CASSLYQERENTGELFF.

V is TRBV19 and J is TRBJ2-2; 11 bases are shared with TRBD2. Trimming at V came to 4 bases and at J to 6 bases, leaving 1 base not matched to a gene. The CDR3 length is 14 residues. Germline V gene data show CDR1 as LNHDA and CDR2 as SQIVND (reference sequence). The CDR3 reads CASSTGLAAGELFF. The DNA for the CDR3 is TGTGCCAGTAGTACGGGACTAGCGGCCGGGGAGCTGTTTTTT.

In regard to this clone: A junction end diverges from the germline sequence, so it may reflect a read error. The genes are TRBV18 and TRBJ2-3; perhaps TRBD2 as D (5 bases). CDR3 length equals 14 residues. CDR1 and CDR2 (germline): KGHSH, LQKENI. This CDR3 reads CASSPPGSRDTQYF. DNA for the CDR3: TGTGCCAGCTCACCACCGGGGAGCAGAGATACGCAGTATTTT.

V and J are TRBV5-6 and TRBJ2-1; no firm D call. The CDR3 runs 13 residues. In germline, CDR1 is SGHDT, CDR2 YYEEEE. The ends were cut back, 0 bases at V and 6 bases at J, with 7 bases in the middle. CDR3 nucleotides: TGTGCCAGCAGCTTGGGACGAATCAATGAGCAGTTCTTC. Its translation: CASSLGRINEQFF.

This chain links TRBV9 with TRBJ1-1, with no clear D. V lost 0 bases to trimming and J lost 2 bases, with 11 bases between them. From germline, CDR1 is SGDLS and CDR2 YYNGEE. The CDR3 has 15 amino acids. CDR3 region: CASSVGRRSNTEAFF. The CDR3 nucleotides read TGTGCCAGCAGCGTAGGTCGCAGGAGTAACACTGAAGCTTTCTTT.

The CDR3 region is CASSLLGPEQFF. CDR3 DNA: TGTGCCAGCAGCTTATTAGGACCTGAGCAGTTCTTC. The chain carries TRBV7-9 and TRBJ2-1, with D unresolved. The CDR3 covers 12 residues. V was pared by 2 bases and J by 9 bases, with 8 bases between. The V gene's germline CDR1 is SEHNR and CDR2 FQNEAQ (reference sequence).

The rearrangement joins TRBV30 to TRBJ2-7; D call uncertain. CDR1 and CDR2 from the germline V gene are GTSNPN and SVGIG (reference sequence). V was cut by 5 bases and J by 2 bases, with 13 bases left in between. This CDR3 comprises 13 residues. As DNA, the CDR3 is TGTGCCTGGGACCTCGCCACCACCTACGAGCAGTACTTC. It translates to CAWDLATTYEQYF.